This record concerns one TCR beta chain sequence. Antigen: not known. Naive CD8+ T cells were CD45RO-CCR7+CD27+CD95-. This CDR3 is 19 amino acids long. TRB cDNA libraries were made by UMI-labeled 5' RACE. No DNA is given; TCRdb re-called the 5' RACE reads and lists each CDR3 protein once. The sample totals over 80,000 distinct CDR3 sequences. This entry comes from a study of CXCR3-negative and CXCR3-positive naive CD8 T cells. Study outcomes and limitations: Naive CXCR3-negative cells resembled naive CXCR3-positive cells in TRBV-TRBJ usage; memory cells differed. Expression of CXCR3 was partially reduced after cryopreservation, and fresh PBMCs were used in most assays.

This chain joins TRBV12-3 or TRBV12-4 and TRBJ2-1; lacking DNA, the TRBD2 call made by TCRdb goes unchecked. The sample comprised naive CXCR3- CD8+ T cells from blood. The subset here: CD45RO-CCR7+CD27+CD95- naive CD8+ T cells lacking CXCR3 (TNR3-). This sequence originates from a human donor in good health. Some clones in this sample may be carry-over from other donors' samples. CDR3 protein: CASSLPLLAGGPMGNEQFF.